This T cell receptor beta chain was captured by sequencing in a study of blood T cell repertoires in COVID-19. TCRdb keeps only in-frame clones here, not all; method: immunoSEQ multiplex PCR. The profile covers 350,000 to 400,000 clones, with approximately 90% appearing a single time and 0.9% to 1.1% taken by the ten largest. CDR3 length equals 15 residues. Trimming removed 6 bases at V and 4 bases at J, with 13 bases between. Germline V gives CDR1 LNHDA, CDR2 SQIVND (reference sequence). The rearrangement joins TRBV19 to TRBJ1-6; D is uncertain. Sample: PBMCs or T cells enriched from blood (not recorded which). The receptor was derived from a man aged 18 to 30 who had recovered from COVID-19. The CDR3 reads CASRPRGDYNSPLHF. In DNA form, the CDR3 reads TGTGCCAGTAGACCCCGCGGAGATTATAATTCACCCCTCCACTTT.